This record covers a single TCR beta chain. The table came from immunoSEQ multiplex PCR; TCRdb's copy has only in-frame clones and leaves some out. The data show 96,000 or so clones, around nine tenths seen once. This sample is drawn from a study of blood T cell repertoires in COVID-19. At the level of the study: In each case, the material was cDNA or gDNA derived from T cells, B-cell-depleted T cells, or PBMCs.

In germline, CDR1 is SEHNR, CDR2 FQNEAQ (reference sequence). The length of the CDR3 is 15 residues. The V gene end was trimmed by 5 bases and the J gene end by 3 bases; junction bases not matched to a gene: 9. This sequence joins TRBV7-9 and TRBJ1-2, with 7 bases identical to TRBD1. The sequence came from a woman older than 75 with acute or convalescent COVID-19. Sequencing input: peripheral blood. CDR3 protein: CASSPIQGGHYGYTF. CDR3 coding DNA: TGTGCCAGCAGCCCCATCCAGGGGGGACACTATGGCTACACCTTC. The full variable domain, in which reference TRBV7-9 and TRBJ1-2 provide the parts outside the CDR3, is DTGVSQNPRHKITKRGQNVTFRCDPISEHNRLYWYRQTLGQGPEFLTYFQNEAQLEKSRLLSDRFSAERPKGSFSTLEIQRTEQGDSAMYLCASSPIQGGHYGYTFGSGTRLTVV.